This T cell receptor beta chain was captured in a study of cytomegalovirus exposure and HLA in healthy donors. About this clone: Its antigen is unknown.

The PCR contained 60 Vbeta and 13 Jbeta primers. Sequencing was performed with immunoSEQ multiplex PCR; in TCRdb, only in-frame clones are kept and a portion is missing. The sample shows 42,000 or so clones, about 50% of them seen only once. Germline V gives CDR1 MDHEN, CDR2 SYDVKM. Trimming at V came to 8 bases and at J to 3 bases, leaving 24 bases not matched to a gene. This CDR3 comprises 20 residues. General study results and limits: TCR beta chains numbering more than 150 were designated cytomegalovirus-associated. Some V segments, TRBV6-2 and TRBV6-3 among them, were indistinguishable and were therefore excluded. An analysis was carried out later, and it reportedly showed fewer N-insertions in an Asian-associated ancestry cluster than the approximately 670-donor mean.

The V and J genes are TRBV28 and TRBJ1-2; TRBD1 matches at 10 bases. The specimen was PBMCs. This TCR came from a human donor in good health. CDR3 protein: CASRGGGTGAGVGRYYGYTF. The CDR3 DNA follows: TGTGCCAGCCGCGGGGGGGGGACAGGGGCCGGGGTGGGTCGATACTATGGCTACACCTTC.